The 27 T cell receptor beta chains reported below all come from one sample, sequenced in a study of blood T cell repertoires in COVID-19. Profiled with immunoSEQ multiplex PCR; TCRdb holds only in-frame clones, not every one. The table has about 140,000 clones, approximately 84% seen once. Sequenced material: peripheral blood. These receptor sequences come from a woman aged 60-70 years with acute or convalescent COVID-19.

This clone turned up a few times. J is TRBJ2-7 and V is TRBV14, with D possibly being TRBD2 (5 bases). Germline CDR1 and CDR2: SGHDN and FVKESK. The V and J ends lost 4 bases and 4 bases respectively, with 11 bases between them. CDR3 length: 13 residues. CDR3 bases: TGTGCCAGCAGCCTCTTACGGGGATACGAGCAGTACTTC. Its protein is CASSLLRGYEQYF.

This chain uses TRBV12-3 or TRBV12-4 with TRBJ2-5; D uncertain. This CDR3 is 11 amino acids long. V was clipped by 4 bases and J by 2 bases, with 2 bases between them. Here the CDR3 reads CASSSQETQYF. The CDR3 nucleotides are TGTGCCAGCAGTTCTCAAGAGACCCAGTACTTC.

The rearrangement joins TRBV7-2 to TRBJ1-6, with 9 bases identical to TRBD1. The CDR3 runs 15 residues. CDR1 is SGHTA and CDR2 is FQGNSA in the germline V gene. Unmatched junction bases numbered 5, after V lost 5 bases and J lost 6 bases. CDR3 nucleotides: TGTGCCAGCAGCCAACCGGGACAGGGTAATTCACCCCTCCACTTT. It encodes CASSQPGQGNSPLHF.

The chain couples TRBV19 to TRBJ2-1, with TRBD1 matching over 9 bases. Germline V gene sequence: CDR1 LNHDA, CDR2 SQIVND (reference sequence). The junction had 8 bases not matched to a gene; V was cut back by 5 bases and J by 6 bases. CDR3 length: 15 residues. CDR3 protein: CASSPTTGGVNEQFF. The CDR3 DNA reads TGTGCCAGTAGTCCCACGACAGGGGGTGTCAATGAGCAGTTCTTC.

This clone was seen a handful of times. V usage is TRBV5-1 and J usage is TRBJ1-1, with 7 nucleotides matching TRBD1. The CDR3 has 14 residues. Losses at the gene ends were 3 bases for V and 0 bases for J; bases not matched to a gene: 2. In germline, CDR1 is SGHRS, CDR2 YFSETQ. CDR3 in DNA: TGCGCCAGCAGCTCGACAGGGTTGAACACTGAAGCTTTCTTT. It codes for CASSSTGLNTEAFF.

V and J are TRBV5-5 and TRBJ2-1; D is uncertain. V lost 1 base, J lost 15 bases, and 14 bases lay in between. Germline values: CDR1 SGHKS, CDR2 YYEKEE (reference sequence). CDR3 size: 12 residues. The DNA for the CDR3 is TGTGCCAGCAGCTTGTACGAAGGAGTTCGGTTCTTC. Protein sequence: CASSLYEGVRFF. Drawing the rest from reference TRBV5-5 and TRBJ2-1, the complete variable domain is DAGVTQSPTHLIKTRGQQVTLRCSPISGHKSVSWYQQVLGQGPQFIFQYYEKEERGRGNFPDRFSARQFPNYSSELNVNALLLGDSALYLCASSLYEGVRFFGPGTRLTVL.

The chain is built from TRBV28 and TRBJ1-5; 7 bases are a match to TRBD1. CDR1 is MDHEN and CDR2 is SYDVKM in the germline V gene. This CDR3 has 16 amino acids. The V and J ends lost 6 bases and 5 bases, in that order; junction bases with no gene match: 13. The CDR3 is CASRVTGLGPDQPQHF. The CDR3 nucleotides are TGTGCCAGCAGGGTGACAGGGTTGGGGCCGGATCAGCCCCAGCATTTT.

The table lists this clone with a few counts. The chain has TRBV28 and TRBJ2-1, with 11 bases that match TRBD1. The CDR3 is 13 residues long. Looked up from germline, CDR1 is MDHEN and CDR2 is SYDVKM. V lost 8 bases to trimming and J lost 6 bases; unmatched junction nucleotides: 3. CDR3 in DNA: TGTGCCAGCGGACAGGGGGCTATCAATGAGCAGTTCTTC. It yields the protein CASGQGAINEQFF.

V is TRBV29-1 and J is TRBJ2-5; 8 bases are shared with TRBD1. The CDR3 spans 12 residues. The J segment lost 2 bases and the V segment lost 6 bases, leaving 2 bases of the junction unmatched. Germline V gene lookup returns CDR1 SQVTM and CDR2 ANQGSEA. The CDR3: CSVGQGQETQYF. Here the CDR3 DNA reads TGCAGCGTCGGACAGGGACAAGAGACCCAGTACTTC.

The genes are TRBV30 and TRBJ1-3; D remains ambiguous. Trimming removed 4 bases from V and 2 bases from J, with 9 bases in between. The CDR3 consists of 13 residues. Germline assignment: CDR1 GTSNPN and CDR2 SVGIG (reference sequence). The DNA for the CDR3 is TGTGCCTGGACCGCCGGGACTGGAAACACCATATATTTT. Translation gives CAWTAGTGNTIYF.

V gene TRBV29-1 combines with J gene TRBJ2-5; D might be TRBD2 (6 bases). Germline-derived CDR1 and CDR2 are SQVTM and ANQGSEA. The CDR3 runs 14 residues. V lost 3 bases and J lost 1, with 12 bases in between. CDR3 bases: TGCAGCGTTGACTCCCTGGGGGGCCAAGAGACCCAGTACTTC. Its protein is CSVDSLGGQETQYF.

The genes are TRBV28 and TRBJ1-1; D is ambiguous. V lost 6 bases and J 1 base, leaving 9 bases between the germline ends. Germline V CDR1 and CDR2: MDHEN, SYDVKM. The CDR3 is 13 amino acids. The CDR3 DNA reads TGTGCCAGCAGCCAGTTTGGGAACACTGAAGCTTTCTTT. Amino acids: CASSQFGNTEAFF.

About this clone: Different DNA sequences within this sample yield the same CDR3. The V gene is TRBV6-5, the J gene TRBJ1-1; D might be TRBD1 (5 bases). The CDR3 sequence is 12 residues long. V lost 6 bases to trimming and J lost 3 bases, with 8 bases between them. Germline-derived CDR1 and CDR2 are MNHEY and SVGAGI. CDR3 protein: CASSPGHTEAFF. The CDR3 DNA reads as TGTGCCAGCAGCCCAGGGCACACTGAAGCTTTCTTT.

This chain links TRBV9 with TRBJ2-7; D gene ambiguous. The length of the CDR3 is 13 residues. Germline V gene lookup returns CDR1 SGDLS and CDR2 YYNGEE. V was cut by 3 bases and J by 4 bases, with 11 bases left in between. The CDR3 region is CASSGEFGYEQYF. CDR3 sequence (DNA): TGTGCCAGCAGCGGTGAGTTTGGTTACGAGCAGTACTTC.

Only a few counts were recorded for this clone. The chain carries TRBV7-9 and TRBJ1-1; D not resolved. Germline loops: CDR1 SEHNR, CDR2 FQNEAQ (reference sequence). This CDR3 contains 14 residues. Trimming took off 2 bases at V and 0 bases at J, with 7 bases between the two ends. CDR3 in amino acids: CASSLQAMNTEAFF. Here the CDR3 DNA reads TGTGCCAGCAGCTTACAGGCGATGAACACTGAAGCTTTCTTT.

This clone was recorded a few times. The CDR3 protein is CASSLSRGNTIYF. CDR3 bases: TGTGCCAGCAGTTTAAGTAGGGGGAACACCATATATTTT. V is TRBV28 and J is TRBJ1-3; possibly TRBD1 for D (6 bases). Per germline, CDR1 MDHEN and CDR2 SYDVKM. The CDR3 length is 13 residues. Trimming pared 2 bases from V and 7 bases from J, leaving 9 bases between.

This sequence joins TRBV4-3 and TRBJ2-1; tentative D call: TRBD2 (5 bases). Germline CDR1 and CDR2: LGHNA and YSLEER. This CDR3 has 15 amino acids. The V gene lost 4 bases and the J gene lost 6 bases, with 16 bases spanning the gap. For the CDR3, the DNA is TGCGCCAGCAGCCGCGGACTCCGCGGCGCCAATGAGCAGTTCTTC. Protein: CASSRGLRGANEQFF.

The V gene is TRBV27, the J gene TRBJ1-5; 10 bases align to TRBD1. This CDR3 spans 14 amino acids. CDR1 MNHEY and CDR2 SMNVEV come from the germline V gene (reference sequence). The junction had 4 bases not matched to a gene; V was cut back by 6 bases and J by 5 bases. The CDR3 sequence: CASRGTGEYQPQHF. The CDR3, as DNA: TGTGCCAGCAGGGGGACAGGGGAGTATCAGCCCCAGCATTTT.

This clone was detected only a few times. The V gene is TRBV5-1, the J gene TRBJ2-7; 7 bases are shared with TRBD2. V lost 7 bases to trimming and J lost 3 bases; unmatched junction nucleotides: 1. The CDR3 covers 11 residues. CDR1 is SGHRS, CDR2 YFSETQ, per germline. CDR3: CASLAVYEQYF. CDR3 sequence (DNA): TGCGCCAGCCTAGCGGTCTACGAGCAGTACTTC.

The CDR3 DNA reads TGTGCCAGCAAGACACTAGCAAATGAGCAGTTCTTC. As protein: CASKTLANEQFF. The chain carries TRBV2 and TRBJ2-1; TRBD2 might be the D (6 bases). Germline assignment: CDR1 SNHLY and CDR2 FYNNEI. V was pared by 7 bases and J by 7 bases, with 11 bases between. CDR3 size: 12 residues.

This clone turned up a few times. This chain joins TRBV9 and TRBJ2-1; TRBD1 agrees at 9 bases. Trimming at V came to 6 bases and at J to 10 bases, leaving 17 bases not matched to a gene. This CDR3 comprises 16 residues. The germline V gene encodes CDR1 SGDLS and CDR2 YYNGEE. The CDR3 coding sequence is TGTGCCAGCACTCCCGGCCGGGACAGGGAATCGTGGGAGCAGTTCTTC. Protein sequence: CASTPGRDRESWEQFF.

The chain links TRBV14 to TRBJ1-4, with TRBD1 matching over 8 bases. The CDR3 consists of 14 residues. The V and J ends lost 4 bases and 7 bases, in that order; junction bases with no gene match: 5. CDR1 and CDR2 (germline): SGHDN, FVKESK. The CDR3 DNA reads TGTGCCAGCAGCCCCCGACAGGGGACTGAAAAACTGTTTTTT. This sequence encodes CASSPRQGTEKLFF.

The chain recombines TRBV7-2 with TRBJ2-7, with D unresolved. This CDR3 region has 14 residues. V lost 5 bases and J 6 bases, leaving 17 bases between the germline ends. CDR1 SGHTA and CDR2 FQGNSA come from the germline V gene. CDR3 loop: CASSPGGPKAEQYF. The CDR3 coding sequence is TGTGCCAGCAGCCCTGGCGGTCCTAAGGCCGAGCAGTACTTC.

The V and J genes are TRBV5-1 and TRBJ1-1, with a weak D call TRBD1 (6 bases). Germline CDR1 SGHRS, CDR2 YFSETQ. CDR3 length: 15 amino acids. V gave up 2 bases and J gave up 1 base, with 12 bases separating them. The CDR3 loop reads CASSFSGARNTEAFF. In nucleotides, the CDR3 is TGCGCCAGCAGCTTTTCAGGGGCGAGGAACACTGAAGCTTTCTTT.

The V gene is TRBV28, the J gene TRBJ1-6; no reliable D call. Germline values: CDR1 MDHEN, CDR2 SYDVKM. The ends were cut back, 6 bases at V and 11 bases at J, with 11 bases in the middle. The CDR3 totals 12 residues. DNA for the CDR3: TGTGCCAGCAGCCCCACGAGGACACCCCTCCACTTT. Its translation is CASSPTRTPLHF.

The chain couples TRBV20-1 to TRBJ2-1; weak D call: TRBD1 (5 bases). Deletions cut 6 bases from V and 9 bases from J, with 12 bases between. Germline V CDR1 and CDR2: DFQATT, SNEGSKA (reference sequence). The CDR3 is 11 amino acids. In nucleotides, the CDR3 is TGCAGTGCCCAAGGGGCTACTGAGCAGTTCTTC. Amino acid sequence: CSAQGATEQFF.

The CDR3 region has the DNA TGCGCCAGCAGCCAAGATGGCGGGAGGCACTACGCGAACACCGGGGAGCTGTTTTTT. It translates to CASSQDGGRHYANTGELFF. V usage is TRBV4-3 and J usage is TRBJ2-2, with TRBD2 identical over 8 bases. The V gene end was trimmed by 0 bases and the J gene end by 0 bases; junction bases not matched to a gene: 9. Germline CDR1 and CDR2: LGHNA and YSLEER. This CDR3 region has 19 residues.